Below are 13 T cell receptor beta chains sequenced from a single sample in a study of regulatory T cells in long-lasting Graves disease. Described time point: newly diagnosed GD, antithyroid drugs for less than 3 months. Isolated PBMC RNA provided the starting material for the TCR library. According to the study, TCR beta libraries were built with iRepertoire HTBI primers and CDR3-region Arm-PCR. Each CDR3 protein is one row after TCRdb ran MiXCR on the multiplex PCR reads. Found here are under 500,000 distinct CDR3 sequences, roughly 15% of them singletons; the top ten hold 9.5% to 12%. The sample was also reused in another study, on T cells in Graves' hyperthyroidism and ophthalmopathy.

This sample comprised peripheral blood mononuclear cells (PBMCs), obtained at new diagnosis, from a patient treated with antithyroid drugs. These TCRs come from a woman aged 25 to 39 with Graves disease.

At least ten counts were recorded for this clonotype. The chain links TRBV11-1 to TRBJ2-1; 12 bases map to TRBD2. Germline values: CDR1 SGHAT, CDR2 FQDESV (reference sequence). The CDR3 extends over 15 amino acids. With 5 bases clipped from V and 7 bases from J, the junction kept 6 bases outside the gene matches. The CDR3 protein is CASSPRTSGKNEQFF. The CDR3 nucleotides are TGTGCCAGCAGCCCACGGACTAGCGGGAAGAATGAGCAGTTCTTC.

The rearrangement links TRBV5-4 to TRBJ1-2; the D gene is possibly TRBD1 (6 bases). This CDR3 contains 14 residues. The V gene lost 0 bases and the J gene lost 6 bases, with 12 bases spanning the gap. Germline CDR1 SGHNT, CDR2 YYREEE (reference sequence). The CDR3 DNA follows: TGTGCCAGCAGCTTGGAACAAGGGGGAAATGGCTACACCTTC. Its translation is CASSLEQGGNGYTF.

This chain joins TRBV7-9 and TRBJ1-2; the D gene is possibly TRBD1 (5 bases). In germline, CDR1 is SEHNR, CDR2 FQNEAQ (reference sequence). Trimming took off 6 bases at V and 3 bases at J, with 23 bases between the two ends. This CDR3 has 17 amino acids. The CDR3 loop is CASSSRDPGGGDYGYTF. The CDR3 DNA follows: TGTGCCAGCAGTTCCCGGGACCCCGGCGGCGGAGACTATGGCTACACCTTC.

In its sample, this clonotype was seen many times. The CDR3 DNA follows: TGCAGTGCTAGAGATCGTCTAGGGGAATCGGGACTAGTTTACGAGCAGTACTTC. Amino acid sequence: CSARDRLGESGLVYEQYF. The V call is TRBV20-1, the J call TRBJ2-7; 8 bases match TRBD2. J gave up 4 bases and V 0 bases, and 17 bases lay outside the gene matches. The CDR3 extends over 18 amino acids. Germline loops: CDR1 DFQATT, CDR2 SNEGSKA (reference sequence).

This clonotype has only a few counts. V gene TRBV14 combines with J gene TRBJ2-1; D gene ambiguous. Germline-derived CDR1 and CDR2 are SGHDN and FVKESK. The CDR3 runs 12 residues. Between the trimmed V and J ends, which lost 0 bases and 10 bases, there was a span of 7 bases. CDR3 sequence reads: CASSQDIREQFF. In nucleotides, the CDR3 is TGTGCCAGCAGCCAAGATATCAGGGAGCAGTTCTTC.

Notes on this clonotype: This may be a read error: a much more frequent sequence differs by one nucleotide. The J gene is TRBJ2-7, the V gene TRBV28; 11 bases match TRBD2. Germline loops: CDR1 MDHEN, CDR2 SYDVKM. The V segment lost 6 bases and the J segment 9 bases; nucleotides outside the gene matches: 16. The CDR3 is made up of 16 amino acids. The CDR3 reads CASSPTGTSGTRGQYF. The CDR3 nucleotides read TGTGCCAGCAGCCCCACCGGGACTAGCGGTACCCGGGGGCAGTACTTC.

This clonotype has ten or more counts. The CDR3 protein is CASSLGTKGPNQPQHF. CDR3 in DNA: TGTGCCAGCAGCTTAGGTACAAAGGGGCCCAATCAGCCCCAGCATTTT. The chain is built from TRBV11-2 and TRBJ1-5, with a tentative D call TRBD1 (5 bases). This CDR3 contains 16 residues. In germline, CDR1 is SGHAT, CDR2 FQNNGV. Trimming took off 1 base at V and 3 bases at J, with 13 bases between the two ends.

In this sample, this clonotype turned up a few times. The chain couples TRBV27 to TRBJ1-4; 8 bases are a match to TRBD1. This CDR3 is built from 14 residues. CDR1 is MNHEY and CDR2 is SMNVEV in the germline V gene (reference sequence). The V gene end was trimmed by 5 bases and the J gene end by 6 bases; junction bases not matched to a gene: 5. CDR3 bases: TGTGCCAGCAGTCAGGGGGCGCCGCATGAAAAACTGTTTTTT. It codes for CASSQGAPHEKLFF.

This clonotype has a count of ten or more. The V gene is TRBV5-6, the J gene TRBJ1-1; TRBD1 aligns across 7 bases. CDR1 is SGHDT, CDR2 YYEEEE, per germline. J gave up 2 bases and V 4 bases, and 5 bases lay outside the gene matches. The CDR3 covers 14 residues. The CDR3 sequence is CASSQGGANTEAFF. The CDR3 nucleotides read TGTGCCAGCAGCCAGGGGGGAGCAAACACTGAAGCTTTCTTT. Using reference TRBV5-6 and TRBJ1-1 for the parts outside the CDR3, the full variable domain is DAGVTQSPTHLIKTRGQQVTLRCSPKSGHDTVSWYQQALGQGPQFIFQYYEEEERQRGNFPDRFSGHQFPNYSSELNVNALLLGDSALYLCASSQGGANTEAFFGQGTRLTVV.

This chain uses TRBV30 with TRBJ2-7; D not resolved. CDR1 is GTSNPN, CDR2 SVGIG, per germline (reference sequence). The CDR3 runs 15 residues. Trimming took off 3 bases at V and 5 bases at J, with 20 bases between the two ends. DNA of the CDR3: TGTGCCTGGAGCCCATATGAGCTTTGGACCCACGAGCAGTACTTC. As protein: CAWSPYELWTHEQYF. Full variable domain (remainder filled in from reference TRBV30 and TRBJ2-7): SQTIHQWPATLVQPVGSPLSLECTVEGTSNPNLYWYRQAAGRGLQLLFYSVGIGQISSEVPQNLSASRPQDRQFILSSKKLLLSDSGFYLCAWSPYELWTHEQYFGPGTRLTVT.

This chain links TRBV3-1 with TRBJ1-2; D gene uncertain. The CDR3 covers 14 residues. The V and J ends lost 5 bases and 1 base respectively, with 11 bases between them. The germline V gene has CDR1 LGHDT and CDR2 YNNKEL (reference sequence). The CDR3 spells CASSERRNNYGYTF. The CDR3 region has the DNA TGTGCCAGCAGCGAAAGGCGGAATAACTATGGCTACACCTTC.

The genes are TRBV7-9 and TRBJ2-7, with 8 bases fitting TRBD2. The CDR3 extends over 15 amino acids. With V trimmed by 6 bases and J by 2 bases, 9 bases remained unmatched. Germline V lookup: CDR1 SEHNR, CDR2 FQNEAQ (reference sequence). The CDR3 region is CASSPESGSTYEQYF. The CDR3 bases are TGTGCCAGCAGTCCAGAAAGCGGGAGCACCTACGAGCAGTACTTC.

This clonotype showed up many times. This sequence joins TRBV10-3 and TRBJ2-2; no firm D call. Germline V gene lookup returns CDR1 ENHRY and CDR2 SYGVKD. Trimming cost V 11 bases and J 4 bases, with 14 bases left between them. This CDR3 spans 13 amino acids. DNA for the CDR3: TGTGCCTCCGCCCAACTACTCACCGGGGAGCTGTTTTTT. As protein: CASAQLLTGELFF.